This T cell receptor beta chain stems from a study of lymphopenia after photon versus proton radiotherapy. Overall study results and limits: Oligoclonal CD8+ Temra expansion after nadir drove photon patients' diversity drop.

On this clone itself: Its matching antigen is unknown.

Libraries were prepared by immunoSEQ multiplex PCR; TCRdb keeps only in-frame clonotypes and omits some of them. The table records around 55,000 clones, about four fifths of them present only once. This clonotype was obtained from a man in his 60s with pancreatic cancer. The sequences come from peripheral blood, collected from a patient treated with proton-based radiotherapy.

The CDR3 sequence is CASSQDMAGLTGELFF. Written as DNA, the CDR3 is TGTGCCAGCAGCCAAGATATGGCAGGGTTAACCGGGGAGCTGTTTTTT. The rearrangement uses TRBV4-2 and TRBJ2-2; D possibly corresponds to TRBD1 (5 bases). Germline CDR1 LGHNA, CDR2 YNFKEQ. Trimming stripped 0 bases from V and 5 bases from J, with 13 bases between. There are 16 residues in the CDR3.